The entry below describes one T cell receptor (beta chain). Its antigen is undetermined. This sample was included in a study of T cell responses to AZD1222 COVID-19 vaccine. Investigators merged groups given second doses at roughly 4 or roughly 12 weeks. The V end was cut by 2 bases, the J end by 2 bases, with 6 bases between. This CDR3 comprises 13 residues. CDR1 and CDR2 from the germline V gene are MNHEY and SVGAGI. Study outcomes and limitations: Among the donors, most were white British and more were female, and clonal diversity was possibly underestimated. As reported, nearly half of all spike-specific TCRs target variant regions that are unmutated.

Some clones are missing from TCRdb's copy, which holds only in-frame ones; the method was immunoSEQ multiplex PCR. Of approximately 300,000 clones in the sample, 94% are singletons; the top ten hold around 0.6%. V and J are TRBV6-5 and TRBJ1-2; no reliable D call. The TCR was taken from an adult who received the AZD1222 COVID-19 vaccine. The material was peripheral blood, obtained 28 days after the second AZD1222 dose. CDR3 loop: CASSYTDNYGYTF. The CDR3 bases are TGTGCCAGCAGTTACACCGACAACTATGGCTACACCTTC.